These T cell receptor beta chains were read from a single sample in a study of CD8 T cells in ankylosing spondylitis. TCRdb reanalysed the 5' RACE reads using MiXCR and keeps one entry per CDR3 protein. The sample consists of 100,000 to 150,000 distinct CDR3 sequences, around 9% of them appearing once. Specimen: blood, either unsorted or a sorted T cell fraction (not recorded which). These receptors originate from a male donor with ankylosing spondylitis or in good health (not recorded which). Both conserved end residues are part of each CDR3. The D gene is left open where the match is weak. The size entry is marked missing in some rows and otherwise reads once, few, many or a size class.

j_gene	abundance	d_gene	v_gene	CDR3aa	CDR3nt
TRBJ2-5	.	.	TRBV4-2	CASSQGGPGTQYF	TGTGCCAGCAGCCAAGGGGGCCCGGGGACCCAGTACTTC
TRBJ2-1	many	TRBD2	TRBV15	CATSGGTSGHNEQFF	TGTGCCACCAGCGGAGGGACTAGCGGACACAATGAGCAGTTCTTC
TRBJ2-1	many	TRBD2	TRBV28	CASSLRKPGLAVNNEQFF	TGTGCCAGCAGTCTACGGAAGCCGGGACTAGCGGTAAACAATGAGCAGTTCTTC
TRBJ2-1	.	.	TRBV11-3	CASSLVASIYNEQFF	TGTGCCAGCAGCTTAGTGGCTAGCATCTACAATGAGCAGTTCTTC
TRBJ2-2	many	TRBD2	TRBV7-3	CASSLTSGSGGELFF	TGTGCCAGCAGCTTAACTAGCGGGAGTGGCGGGGAGCTGTTTTTT
TRBJ2-1	few	.	TRBV7-2	CASSLVGSGDEQFF	TGTGCCAGCAGCTTAGTGGGTAGTGGGGATGAGCAGTTCTTC
TRBJ2-1	many	.	TRBV29-1	CSVVGTKSYNEQFF	TGCAGCGTTGTTGGGACAAAATCCTACAATGAGCAGTTCTTC
TRBJ2-1	.	TRBD2	TRBV5-1	CASSLIPGLGVNEQFF	TGCGCCAGCAGCTTAATACCGGGACTAGGAGTCAATGAGCAGTTCTTC
TRBJ2-1	.	.	TRBV20-1	CSARVNYNEQFF	TGCAGTGCTAGGGTTAACTACAATGAGCAGTTCTTC
TRBJ1-5	many	.	TRBV29-1	CSVGGGMDQPQHF	TGCAGCGTTGGGGGGGGAATGGATCAGCCCCAGCATTTT
TRBJ2-1	many	TRBD2	TRBV6-9	CASNRLAGESSYNEQFF	TGTGCCAGCAACAGACTAGCGGGAGAGAGCTCCTACAATGAGCAGTTCTTC
TRBJ2-7	many	TRBD2	TRBV5-1	CASSSELAGVYEQYF	TGCGCCAGCAGCTCGGAACTAGCGGGAGTGTACGAGCAGTACTTC
TRBJ2-7	.	TRBD2	TRBV7-9	CASSHPGLAESEQYF	TGTGCCAGCAGCCATCCGGGACTAGCGGAGAGCGAGCAGTACTTC
TRBJ2-1	many	.	TRBV18	CASSLQGTYNEQFF	TGTGCCAGCTCACTCCAGGGCACCTACAATGAGCAGTTCTTC
TRBJ2-1	many	TRBD2	TRBV28	CASSLPPSGRIDEQFF	TGTGCCAGCAGTTTACCGCCTAGCGGGAGGATCGATGAGCAGTTCTTC
TRBJ1-2	many	.	TRBV12-3/TRBV12-4	CASSFLAIANYGYTF	TGTGCCAGCAGTTTTCTGGCAATAGCTAACTATGGCTACACCTTC
TRBJ2-1	many	TRBD2	TRBV20-1	CSATTSGSKVGNEQFF	TGCAGTGCAACGACTAGCGGGAGTAAAGTGGGGAATGAGCAGTTCTTC
TRBJ1-2	many	.	TRBV5-1	CASSFVRNYGYTF	TGCGCCAGCAGCTTCGTTCGTAACTATGGCTACACCTTC
TRBJ1-2	many	.	TRBV12-3/TRBV12-4	CASTPSANYGYTF	TGTGCCAGCACCCCGAGCGCTAACTATGGCTACACCTTC
TRBJ2-1	many	.	TRBV7-9	CASSLPQDGQTYNEQFF	TGTGCCAGCAGCTTACCGCAAGATGGACAAACCTACAATGAGCAGTTCTTC
TRBJ2-7	.	.	TRBV7-2	CASSLEGSRTYEQYF	TGTGCCAGCAGCTTAGAGGGCTCAAGAACCTACGAGCAGTACTTC
TRBJ2-7	few	.	TRBV12-3/TRBV12-4	CASSQGTNSYEQYF	TGTGCCAGCAGTCAAGGGACAAACTCCTACGAGCAGTACTTC
TRBJ2-5	few	TRBD2	TRBV4-2	CASSQLGLAGDQETQYF	TGTGCCAGCAGCCAACTCGGACTAGCGGGAGACCAAGAGACCCAGTACTTC
TRBJ1-1	.	.	TRBV6-1	CASRDRRENTEAFF	TGTGCCAGCAGAGACCGCCGGGAGAACACTGAAGCTTTCTTT
TRBJ2-3	.	.	TRBV4-2	CASSQVGWGISADTQYF	TGTGCCAGCAGCCAAGTCGGGTGGGGTATAAGCGCAGATACGCAGTATTTT
TRBJ2-1	many	.	TRBV5-1	CASSFGDGLNEQFF	TGCGCCAGCAGCTTTGGGGATGGGTTGAATGAGCAGTTCTTC
TRBJ2-1	.	TRBD2	TRBV11-2	CASSLALAGGSSFF	TGTGCCAGCAGCTTAGCACTAGCGGGAGGATCGTCTTTCTTC
TRBJ1-2	few	TRBD1	TRBV20-1	CSARDRGRYGYTF	TGCAGTGCTAGGGACAGGGGCCGCTATGGCTACACCTTC
TRBJ2-7	many	TRBD2	TRBV20-1	CSARDVGRPSGEQYF	TGCAGTGCTAGAGATGTCGGGAGGCCATCAGGGGAGCAGTACTTC
TRBJ2-5	few	.	TRBV12-3/TRBV12-4	CASSRDTQETQYF	TGTGCCAGCAGTCGGGACACCCAAGAGACCCAGTACTTC
TRBJ2-5	many	.	TRBV6-6	CATQGQETQYF	TGTGCCACTCAGGGCCAAGAGACCCAGTACTTC
TRBJ1-1	many	TRBD1	TRBV29-1	CSVLGTGENTEAFF	TGCAGCGTCCTTGGGACAGGAGAGAACACTGAAGCTTTCTTT
TRBJ2-1	.	TRBD2	TRBV20-1	CSASVLAGNNEQFF	TGCAGTGCTAGCGTCCTAGCGGGAAACAATGAGCAGTTCTTC
TRBJ2-3	many	TRBD2	TRBV20-1	CSAREREGLADTQYF	TGCAGTGCTAGGGAGCGGGAGGGTCTAGCAGATACGCAGTATTTT
TRBJ2-2	few	.	TRBV12-3/TRBV12-4	CASGSTGELFF	TGTGCCAGCGGGAGTACCGGGGAGCTGTTTTTT
TRBJ2-3	few	.	TRBV18	CASSPLSGMADTQYF	TGTGCCAGCTCACCACTTTCAGGGATGGCAGATACGCAGTATTTT
TRBJ2-7	many	.	TRBV29-1	CSAGISYEQYF	TGCAGCGCGGGCATTTCCTACGAGCAGTACTTC
TRBJ2-2	many	TRBD2	TRBV7-9	CASSTTSGYTGELFF	TGTGCCAGCAGCACGACTAGCGGGTACACCGGGGAGCTGTTTTTT
TRBJ2-2	many	TRBD1	TRBV7-2	CASSKRGRDTGELFF	TGTGCCAGCAGCAAAAGGGGGCGTGACACCGGGGAGCTGTTTTTT